The 15 T cell receptor beta chains listed next were all sequenced from one sample in a study of PD-1 blockade in classical Hodgkin lymphoma. Clones were read by immunoSEQ multiplex PCR, and TCRdb kept only the in-frame ones, dropping some. Here the sample spans 10,000 to 15,000 clones, 65% to 90% being singletons. Every one of the patients relapsed after autologous stem cell transplantation (brentuximab vedotin exposure was variable). The sample in question was peripheral blood mononuclear cells (PBMCs), obtained at baseline. These receptors all come from a human donor with classical Hodgkin lymphoma.

This chain connects TRBV7-9 to TRBJ2-3; 7 nucleotides line up with TRBD1. V trimming: 5 bases; J trimming: 1 base; junction bases outside the gene matches: 15. Germline lookup yields CDR1 SEHNR and CDR2 FQNEAQ (reference sequence). The CDR3 covers 18 residues. The CDR3 here is CASSQGTATEFRTDTQYF. CDR3 nucleotide sequence: TGTGCCAGCAGCCAGGGGACAGCGACTGAATTCCGCACAGATACGCAGTATTTT. Supplemented by reference TRBV7-9 and TRBJ2-3, the full variable domain reads DTGVSQNPRHKITKRGQNVTFRCDPISEHNRLYWYRQTLGQGPEFLTYFQNEAQLEKSRLLSDRFSAERPKGSFSTLEIQRTEQGDSAMYLCASSQGTATEFRTDTQYFGPGTRLTVL.

The CDR3 DNA is TGTGCCAGCAGTACTGCCCTACACTACAATGAGCAGTTCTTC. Amino acids: CASSTALHYNEQFF. This chain connects TRBV6-1 to TRBJ2-1, with D unclear. Germline assignment: CDR1 MNHNS and CDR2 SASEGT. This CDR3 is built from 14 residues. The ends were cut back, 5 bases at V and 3 bases at J, with 11 bases in the middle.

V and J are TRBV9 and TRBJ2-1, with D perhaps TRBD2 (5 bases). Trimming left V 0 bases short and J 8 bases short, with 12 bases between. This CDR3 is 14 amino acids long. The germline V gene encodes CDR1 SGDLS and CDR2 YYNGEE. The chain's CDR3 is CASSVVAVGDEQFF. The CDR3 bases are TGTGCCAGCAGCGTAGTGGCAGTGGGAGATGAGCAGTTCTTC.

The V gene is TRBV10-2, the J gene TRBJ1-1; 7 bases map to TRBD1. Germline lookup yields CDR1 WSHSY and CDR2 SAAADI. With V trimmed by 4 bases and J by 5 bases, 1 base remained unmatched. The CDR3 covers 12 residues. The CDR3 region is CASSAGGTEAFF. CDR3 bases: TGCGCCAGCAGTGCAGGGGGAACTGAAGCTTTCTTT.

V usage is TRBV2 and J usage is TRBJ2-4, with 14 positions matching TRBD2. The germline gives CDR1 SNHLY, CDR2 FYNNEI. With V trimmed by 4 bases and J by 7 bases, 3 bases remained unmatched. The CDR3 is made up of 15 amino acids. The CDR3 loop reads CASSGTSGRQNIQYF. CDR3 sequence (DNA): TGTGCCAGCAGTGGGACTAGCGGGAGGCAGAACATTCAGTACTTC.

This clone was counted only a few times. This chain connects TRBV27 to TRBJ1-5, with 10 bases aligning to TRBD1. The CDR3 sequence is 14 residues long. Germline CDR1 is MNHEY and CDR2 is SMNVEV (reference sequence). Germline trimming cut 5 bases from V and 9 bases from J; bases unmatched to any gene: 7. The CDR3 DNA reads as TGTGCCAGCAGTAAGGACAGGGGGGTTAGGCCCCAGCATTTT. It specifies CASSKDRGVRPQHF.

The chain carries TRBV5-1 and TRBJ1-1; unclear D gene. The V and J ends lost 2 bases and 0 bases respectively, with 8 bases between them. The V gene's germline CDR1 is SGHRS and CDR2 YFSETQ. This CDR3 has 14 amino acids. CDR3 DNA: TGCGCCAGCAGCTTACGGGTGATGAACACTGAAGCTTTCTTT. Protein: CASSLRVMNTEAFF.

V gene TRBV5-1 combines with J gene TRBJ2-7, with D possibly matching TRBD2 (5 bases). This CDR3 has 13 amino acids. V gave up 2 bases and J gave up 6 bases, with 12 bases separating them. Germline V lookup: CDR1 SGHRS, CDR2 YFSETQ. CDR3 nucleotide sequence: TGCGCCAGCAGCTTAACCGAGGGTTCCGAGCAGTACTTC. Its protein is CASSLTEGSEQYF.

The chain uses TRBV6-1 and TRBJ2-2, with D maybe TRBD2 (6 bases). V shed 6 bases and J shed 4 bases, with 12 bases lying between them. The CDR3 runs 14 residues. The V gene's germline CDR1 is MNHNS and CDR2 SASEGT. The CDR3 DNA reads as TGTGCCAGCAGGGAACTGGGGGGCACCGGGGAGCTGTTTTTT. This sequence encodes CASRELGGTGELFF.

The chain carries TRBV11-2 and TRBJ2-2; tentatively, D is TRBD1 (6 bases). Germline V gene lookup returns CDR1 SGHAT and CDR2 FQNNGV. CDR3 length: 14 amino acids. V lost 5 bases to trimming and J lost 7 bases, with 14 bases between them. In DNA, the CDR3 is TGTGCCAGCAGCACACCTACAGGGTACGGGGAGCTGTTTTTT. It translates to CASSTPTGYGELFF.

The chain employs TRBV6-6 and TRBJ2-7; the D gene is possibly TRBD1 (5 bases). CDR3 size: 13 residues. The V gene lost 7 bases and the J gene lost 3 bases, with 13 bases spanning the gap. The germline V gene encodes CDR1 MNHNY and CDR2 SVGAGI (reference sequence). As DNA, the CDR3 is TGTGCCAGCACCCAGGGCAGGAGCTACGAGCAGTACTTC. This encodes CASTQGRSYEQYF.

This sequence joins TRBV6-6 and TRBJ1-1, with TRBD1 matching 8 bases. The V gene's germline CDR1 is MNHNY and CDR2 SVGAGI (reference sequence). The CDR3 has 13 amino acids. Germline trimming cut 5 bases from V and 5 bases from J; bases unmatched to any gene: 4. For the CDR3, the DNA is TGTGCCAGCAGTCAACAGGGGGGGACTGAAGCTTTCTTT. Translated, it gives CASSQQGGTEAFF.

The V gene is TRBV28, the J gene TRBJ2-7; D unclear. The germline gives CDR1 MDHEN, CDR2 SYDVKM. Trimming left V 3 bases short and J 2 bases short, with 8 bases between. There are 13 residues in the CDR3. The CDR3 DNA reads TGTGCCAGCAGTTTGGATGAACCCTACGAGCAGTACTTC. Its protein product is CASSLDEPYEQYF. Complete variable domain (other parts from reference TRBV28 and TRBJ2-7): DVKVTQSSRYLVKRTGEKVFLECVQDMDHENMFWYRQDPGLGLRLIYFSYDVKMKEKGDIPEGYSVSREKKERFSLILESASTNQTSMYLCASSLDEPYEQYFGPGTRLTVT.

Concerning this clone: Germline and junction disagree at one end, which may indicate a read error. The genes are TRBV2 and TRBJ2-4; 7 positions agree with TRBD1. The CDR3 has 13 amino acids. Germline values: CDR1 SNHLY, CDR2 FYNNEI. CDR3 DNA: TGTGCCAGCTCAGGGGGAGCCAGAAACATTCAGTACTTC. As protein: CASSGGARNIQYF.

This clone was observed once. The chain is built from TRBV27 and TRBJ2-1; 7 nucleotides align to TRBD2. The ends lost 7 bases at V and 4 bases at J; junction bases unmatched: 10. This CDR3 has 15 amino acids. Per the germline V gene, CDR1 is MNHEY and CDR2 is SMNVEV (reference sequence). The CDR3 DNA reads as TGTGCCAGCACCCTACTAGCGCCGATTTACAATGAGCAGTTCTTC. This codes for CASTLLAPIYNEQFF.